A single TCR beta chain is shown here with its context. Antigen: not known. Healthy Caucasians were all of the donors. The CDR3 runs to 18 residues. Trimming cost V 4 bases and J 5 bases; bases outside gene matches: 20. Germline assignment: CDR1 SGHRS and CDR2 YFSETQ. Template switching added a universal primer site, and cDNA bore unique molecular identifiers. From the 5' RACE reads, TCRdb called clonotypes with MiXCR, one entry per CDR3 protein. There are about 810,000 distinct CDR3 sequences in the sample; around an eighth occur only once, and 1.5% to 2% lies in the top ten. The entry originates in a study of identical twins. Whole-study results and caveats: Within monozygotic twins, out-of-frame TCR alpha sharing was underestimated by the models. Low generation-probability sequences were in excess among twin-shared out-of-frame alpha sequences.

Separately, the same data were catalogued under a study of yellow fever vaccine responses in identical twins.

The sequence came from a woman under 30 in good health. The sample taken for sequencing was PBMCs. The rearrangement joins TRBV5-1 to TRBJ2-5; 7 nucleotides line up with TRBD2. The CDR3 protein is CASSPQRLVGGVTETQYF. CDR3 DNA: TGCGCCAGCAGCCCCCAACGACTAGTTGGGGGGGTCACCGAGACCCAGTACTTC. Drawing the rest from reference TRBV5-1 and TRBJ2-5, the complete variable domain is KAGVTQTPRYLIKTRGQQVTLSCSPISGHRSVSWYQQTPGQGLQFLFEYFSETQRNKGNFPGRFSGRQFSNSRSEMNVSTLELGDSALYLCASSPQRLVGGVTETQYFGPGTRLLVL.